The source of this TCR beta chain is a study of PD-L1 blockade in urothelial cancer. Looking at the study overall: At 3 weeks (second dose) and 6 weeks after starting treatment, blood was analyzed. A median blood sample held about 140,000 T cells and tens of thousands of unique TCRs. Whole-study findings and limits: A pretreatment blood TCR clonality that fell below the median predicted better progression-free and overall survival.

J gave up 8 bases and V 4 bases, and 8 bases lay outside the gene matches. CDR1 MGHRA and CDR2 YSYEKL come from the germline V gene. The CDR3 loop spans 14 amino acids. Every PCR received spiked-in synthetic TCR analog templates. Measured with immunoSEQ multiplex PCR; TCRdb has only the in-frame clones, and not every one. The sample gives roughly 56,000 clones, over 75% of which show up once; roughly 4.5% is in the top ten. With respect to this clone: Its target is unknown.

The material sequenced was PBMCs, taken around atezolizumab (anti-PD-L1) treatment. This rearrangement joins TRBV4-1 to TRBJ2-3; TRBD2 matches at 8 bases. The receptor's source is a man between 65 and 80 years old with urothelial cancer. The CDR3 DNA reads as TGCGCCAGCAGCCTGGGACTAGAGGTTTCTACGCAGTATTTT. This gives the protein CASSLGLEVSTQYF.